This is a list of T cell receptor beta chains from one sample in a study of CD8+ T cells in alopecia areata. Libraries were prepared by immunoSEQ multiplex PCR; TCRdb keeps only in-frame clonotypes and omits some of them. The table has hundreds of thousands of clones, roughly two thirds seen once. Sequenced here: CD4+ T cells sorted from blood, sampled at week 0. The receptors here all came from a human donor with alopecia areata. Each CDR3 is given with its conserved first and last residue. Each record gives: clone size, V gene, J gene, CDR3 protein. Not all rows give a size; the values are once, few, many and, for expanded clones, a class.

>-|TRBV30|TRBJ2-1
CAWNNLGLLDEQFF
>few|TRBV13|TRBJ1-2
CASSRDRGYGYTF
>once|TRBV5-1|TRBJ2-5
CASSLQKRVEETQYF
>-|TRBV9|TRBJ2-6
CASSVANQGSGANVLTF
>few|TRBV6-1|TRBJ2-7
CASSEEDRGELYEQYF
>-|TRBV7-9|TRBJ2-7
CASSLGQGIYEQYF
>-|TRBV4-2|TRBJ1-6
CASSQEEGSPLHF
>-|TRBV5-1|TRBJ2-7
CASGPAGTVYEQYF
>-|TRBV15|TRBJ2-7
CATSRSAYEQYF
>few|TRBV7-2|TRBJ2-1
CASSSGLAYNEQFF
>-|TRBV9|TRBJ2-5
CASSVEGWETQYF
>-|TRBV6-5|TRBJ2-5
CASRFRAGGETQYF
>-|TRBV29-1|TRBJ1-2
CSGGTGVGYGYTF
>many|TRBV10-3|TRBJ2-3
CAISKAGGTDTQYF
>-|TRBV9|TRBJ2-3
CASSLLSGGAPDTQYF
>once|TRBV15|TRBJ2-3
CATSRGLAGPRLLTDTQYF
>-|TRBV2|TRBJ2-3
CASSLLDTDTQYF
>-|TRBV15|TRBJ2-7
CATSRAGQSYEQYF
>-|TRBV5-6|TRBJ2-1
CASSLLGPGGRSYNEQFF
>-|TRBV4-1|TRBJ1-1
CASSYRGMENTEAFF
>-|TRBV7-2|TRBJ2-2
CASSFPRQGSNTGELFF
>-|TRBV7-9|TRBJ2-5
CASSLGHGTSGVQETQYF
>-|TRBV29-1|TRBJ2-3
CSWATGGADTQYF
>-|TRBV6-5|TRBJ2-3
CASSYRTPGGTDTQYF